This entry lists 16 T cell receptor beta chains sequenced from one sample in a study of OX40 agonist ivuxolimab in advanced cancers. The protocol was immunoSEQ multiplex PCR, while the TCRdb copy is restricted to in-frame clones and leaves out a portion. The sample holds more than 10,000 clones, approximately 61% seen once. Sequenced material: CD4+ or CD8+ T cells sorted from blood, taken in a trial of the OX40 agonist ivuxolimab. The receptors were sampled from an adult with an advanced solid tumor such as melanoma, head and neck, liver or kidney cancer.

The DNA of the CDR3 is TGTGCCAGCAGCCAGAGGTTGGGCGATGAGCAGTTCTTC. Its translation: CASSQRLGDEQFF. V is TRBV4-2 and J is TRBJ2-1; D call uncertain. The V end lost 3 bases, the J end lost 8 bases, and 11 bases lay between the germline ends. Per the germline V gene, CDR1 is LGHNA and CDR2 is YNFKEQ. This CDR3 is 13 amino acids long.

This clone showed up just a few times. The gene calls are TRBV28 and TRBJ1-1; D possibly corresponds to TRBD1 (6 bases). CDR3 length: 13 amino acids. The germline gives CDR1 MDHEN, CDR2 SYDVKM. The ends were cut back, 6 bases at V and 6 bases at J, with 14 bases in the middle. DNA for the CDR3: TGTGCCAGCAGGGACTGGGGGGCCTCTGAAGCTTTCTTT. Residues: CASRDWGASEAFF.

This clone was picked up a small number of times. As DNA, the CDR3 is TGTGCCAGCAGTTATAATCCCCTAGCGGGAGCCTACGAGCAGTACTTC. As protein: CASSYNPLAGAYEQYF. The chain recombines TRBV6-5 with TRBJ2-7, with TRBD2 matching over 10 bases. The CDR3 is made up of 16 amino acids. The germline CDR1 and CDR2 sequences are MNHEY and SVGAGI. The junction had 7 bases not matched to a gene; V was cut back by 3 bases and J by 2 bases.

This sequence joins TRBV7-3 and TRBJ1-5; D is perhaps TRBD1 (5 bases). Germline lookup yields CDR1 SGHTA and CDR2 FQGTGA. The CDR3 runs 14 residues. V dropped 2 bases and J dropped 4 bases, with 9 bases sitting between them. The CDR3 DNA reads TGTGCCAGCAGCTTAGAGGGGATTAATCAGCCCCAGCATTTT. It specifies CASSLEGINQPQHF.

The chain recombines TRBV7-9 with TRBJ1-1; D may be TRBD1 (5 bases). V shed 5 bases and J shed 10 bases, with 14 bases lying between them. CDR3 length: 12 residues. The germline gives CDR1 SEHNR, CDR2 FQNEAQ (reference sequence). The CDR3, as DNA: TGTGCCAGCAGCAATTCCCAGGGAGTAGCTTTCTTT. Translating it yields CASSNSQGVAFF.

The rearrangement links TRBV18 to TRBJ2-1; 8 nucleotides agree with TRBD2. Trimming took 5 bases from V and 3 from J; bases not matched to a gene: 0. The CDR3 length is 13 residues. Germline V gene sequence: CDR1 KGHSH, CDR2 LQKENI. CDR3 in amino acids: CASSGTSYNEQFF. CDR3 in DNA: TGTGCCAGCTCAGGGACTAGCTACAATGAGCAGTTCTTC.

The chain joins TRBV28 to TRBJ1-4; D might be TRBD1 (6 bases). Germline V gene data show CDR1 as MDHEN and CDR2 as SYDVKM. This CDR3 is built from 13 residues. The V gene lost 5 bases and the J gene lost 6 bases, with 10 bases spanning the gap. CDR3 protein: CASSPTGYEKLFF. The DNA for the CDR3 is TGTGCCAGCAGTCCCACAGGGTATGAAAAACTGTTTTTT.

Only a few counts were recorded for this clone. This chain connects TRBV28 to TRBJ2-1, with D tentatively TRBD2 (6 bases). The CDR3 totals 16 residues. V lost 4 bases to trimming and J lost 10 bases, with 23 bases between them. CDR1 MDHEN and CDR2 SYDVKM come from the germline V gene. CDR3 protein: CASSSGTDYRLQEQFF. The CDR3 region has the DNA TGTGCCAGCAGTTCAGGGACTGATTACAGACTCCAGGAGCAGTTCTTC. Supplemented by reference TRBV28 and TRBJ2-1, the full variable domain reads DVKVTQSSRYLVKRTGEKVFLECVQDMDHENMFWYRQDPGLGLRLIYFSYDVKMKEKGDIPEGYSVSREKKERFSLILESASTNQTSMYLCASSSGTDYRLQEQFFGPGTRLTVL.

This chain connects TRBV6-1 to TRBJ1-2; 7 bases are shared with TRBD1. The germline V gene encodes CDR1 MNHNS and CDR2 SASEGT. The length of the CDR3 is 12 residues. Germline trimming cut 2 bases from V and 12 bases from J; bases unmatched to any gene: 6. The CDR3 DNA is TGTGCCAGCAGTGAAAGGCAGGGGGTAGACACCTTC. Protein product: CASSERQGVDTF.

The CDR3, as DNA: TGTGCCAGCAGTTTGGGGACAGGGGGTGGAGAGACCCAGTACTTC. Its protein product is CASSLGTGGGETQYF. The chain has TRBV28 and TRBJ2-5; 11 nucleotides agree with TRBD1. Per germline, CDR1 MDHEN and CDR2 SYDVKM. CDR3 size: 15 residues. The V gene end was trimmed by 3 bases and the J gene end by 4 bases; junction bases not matched to a gene: 4.

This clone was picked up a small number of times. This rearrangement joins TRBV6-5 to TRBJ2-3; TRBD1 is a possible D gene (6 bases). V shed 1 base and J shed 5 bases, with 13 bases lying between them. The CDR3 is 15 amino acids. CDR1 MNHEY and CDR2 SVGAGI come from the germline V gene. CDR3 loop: CASSYLQGVLDTQYF. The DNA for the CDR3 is TGTGCCAGCAGTTACTTACAGGGAGTGTTAGATACGCAGTATTTT.

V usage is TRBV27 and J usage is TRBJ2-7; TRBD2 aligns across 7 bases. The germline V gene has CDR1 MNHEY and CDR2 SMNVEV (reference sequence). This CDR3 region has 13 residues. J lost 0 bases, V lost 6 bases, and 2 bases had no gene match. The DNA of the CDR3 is TGTGCCAGCAGAGGGACTATCTCCTACGAGCAGTACTTC. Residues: CASRGTISYEQYF.

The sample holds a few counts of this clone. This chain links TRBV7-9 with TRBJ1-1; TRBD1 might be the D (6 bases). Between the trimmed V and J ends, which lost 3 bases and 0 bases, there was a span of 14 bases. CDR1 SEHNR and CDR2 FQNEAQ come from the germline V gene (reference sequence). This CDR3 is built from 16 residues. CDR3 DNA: TGTGCCAGCAGCTTTTGGGGGGCGCAGATGAACACTGAAGCTTTCTTT. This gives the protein CASSFWGAQMNTEAFF. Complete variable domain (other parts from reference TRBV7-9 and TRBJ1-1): DTGVSQNPRHKITKRGQNVTFRCDPISEHNRLYWYRQTLGQGPEFLTYFQNEAQLEKSRLLSDRFSAERPKGSFSTLEIQRTEQGDSAMYLCASSFWGAQMNTEAFFGQGTRLTVV.

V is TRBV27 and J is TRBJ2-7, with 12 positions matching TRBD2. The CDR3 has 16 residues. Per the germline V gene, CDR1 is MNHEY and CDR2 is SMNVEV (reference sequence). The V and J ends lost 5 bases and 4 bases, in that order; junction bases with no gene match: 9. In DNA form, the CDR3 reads TGTGCCAGCAGTAAAGGACTAGCGGGAAACCTTTACGAGCAGTACTTC. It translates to CASSKGLAGNLYEQYF.

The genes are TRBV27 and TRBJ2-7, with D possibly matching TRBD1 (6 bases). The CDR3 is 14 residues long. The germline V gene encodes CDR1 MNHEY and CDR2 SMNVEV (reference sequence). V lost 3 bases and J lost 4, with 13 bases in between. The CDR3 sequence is CASSLGGRGYEQYF. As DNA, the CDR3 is TGTGCCAGCAGTTTGGGCGGCAGGGGTTACGAGCAGTACTTC.

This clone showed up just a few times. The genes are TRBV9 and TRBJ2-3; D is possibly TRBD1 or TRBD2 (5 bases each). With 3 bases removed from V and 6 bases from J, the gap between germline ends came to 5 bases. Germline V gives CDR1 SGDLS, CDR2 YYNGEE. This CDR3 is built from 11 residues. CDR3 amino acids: CASSGGDTQYF. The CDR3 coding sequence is TGTGCCAGCAGCGGGGGGGATACGCAGTATTTT.